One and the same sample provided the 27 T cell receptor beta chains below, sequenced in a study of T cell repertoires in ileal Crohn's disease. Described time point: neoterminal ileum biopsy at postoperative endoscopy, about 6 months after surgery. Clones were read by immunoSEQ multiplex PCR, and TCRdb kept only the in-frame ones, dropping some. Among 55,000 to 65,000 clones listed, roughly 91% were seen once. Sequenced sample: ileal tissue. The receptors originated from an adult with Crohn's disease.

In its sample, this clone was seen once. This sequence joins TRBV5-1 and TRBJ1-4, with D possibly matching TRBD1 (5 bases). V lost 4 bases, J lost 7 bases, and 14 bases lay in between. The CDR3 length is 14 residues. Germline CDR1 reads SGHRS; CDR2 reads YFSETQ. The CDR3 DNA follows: TGCGCCAGCAGCCCGCGTACAGGTCCTGAAAAACTGTTTTTT. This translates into CASSPRTGPEKLFF.

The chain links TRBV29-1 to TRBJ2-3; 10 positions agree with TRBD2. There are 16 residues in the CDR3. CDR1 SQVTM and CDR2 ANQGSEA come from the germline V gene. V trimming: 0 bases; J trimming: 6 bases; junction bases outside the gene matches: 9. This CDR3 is CSVEERLAGVADTQYF. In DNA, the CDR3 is TGCAGCGTTGAAGAGAGGCTAGCGGGAGTGGCGGATACGCAGTATTTT.

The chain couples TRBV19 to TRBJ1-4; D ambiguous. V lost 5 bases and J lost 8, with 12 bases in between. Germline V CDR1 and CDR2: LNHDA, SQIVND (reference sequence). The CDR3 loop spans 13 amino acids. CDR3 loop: CASSPGFGEKLFF. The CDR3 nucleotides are TGTGCCAGTAGTCCCGGGTTCGGGGAAAAACTGTTTTTT.

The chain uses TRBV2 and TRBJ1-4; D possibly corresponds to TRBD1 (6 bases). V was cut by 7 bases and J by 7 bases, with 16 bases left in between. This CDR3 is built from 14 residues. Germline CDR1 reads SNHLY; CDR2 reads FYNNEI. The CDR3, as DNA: TGTGCCAGCAACTTAGTCGGGGGGCGTGAAAAACTGTTTTTT. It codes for CASNLVGGREKLFF.

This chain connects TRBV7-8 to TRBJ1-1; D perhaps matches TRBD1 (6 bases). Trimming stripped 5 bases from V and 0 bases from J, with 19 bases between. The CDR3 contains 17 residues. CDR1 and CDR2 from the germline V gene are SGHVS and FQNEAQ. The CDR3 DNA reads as TGTGCCAGCAGCCCCCAGGTACAGGGTTCTATGAACACTGAAGCTTTCTTT. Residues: CASSPQVQGSMNTEAFF.

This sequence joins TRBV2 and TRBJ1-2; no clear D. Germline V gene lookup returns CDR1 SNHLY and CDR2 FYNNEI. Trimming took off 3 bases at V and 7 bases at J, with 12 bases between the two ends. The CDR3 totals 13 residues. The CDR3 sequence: CASSEKVRVGYTF. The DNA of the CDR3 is TGTGCCAGCAGTGAGAAGGTGAGGGTTGGCTACACCTTC.

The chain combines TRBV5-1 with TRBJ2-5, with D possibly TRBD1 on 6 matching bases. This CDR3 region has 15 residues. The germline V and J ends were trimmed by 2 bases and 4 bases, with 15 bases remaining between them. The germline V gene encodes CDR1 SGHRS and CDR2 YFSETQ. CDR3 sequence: CASSLGAGVAETQYF. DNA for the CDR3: TGCGCCAGCAGCTTAGGGGCAGGGGTGGCAGAGACCCAGTACTTC.

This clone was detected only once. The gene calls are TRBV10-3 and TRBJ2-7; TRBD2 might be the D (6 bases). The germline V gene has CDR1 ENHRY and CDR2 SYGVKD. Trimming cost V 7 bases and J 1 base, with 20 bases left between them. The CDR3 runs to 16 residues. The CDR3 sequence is CAIIRGSGKISYEQYV. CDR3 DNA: TGTGCCATCATACGGGGGAGCGGCAAGATTTCCTACGAGCAGTACGTC.

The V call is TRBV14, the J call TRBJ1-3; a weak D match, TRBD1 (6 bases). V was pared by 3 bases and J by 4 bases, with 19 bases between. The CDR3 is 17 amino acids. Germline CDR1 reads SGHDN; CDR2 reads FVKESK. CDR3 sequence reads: CASSQSYRVNSGNTIYF. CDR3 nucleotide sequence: TGTGCCAGCAGCCAGAGCTACAGGGTCAACTCGGGAAACACCATATATTTT.

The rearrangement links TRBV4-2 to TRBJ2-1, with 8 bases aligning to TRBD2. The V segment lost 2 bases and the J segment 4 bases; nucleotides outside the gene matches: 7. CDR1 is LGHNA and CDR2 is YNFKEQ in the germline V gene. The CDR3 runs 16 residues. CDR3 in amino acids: CASSQNSGTVYNEQFF. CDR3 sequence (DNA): TGTGCCAGCAGCCAAAATAGCGGGACGGTTTACAATGAGCAGTTCTTC.

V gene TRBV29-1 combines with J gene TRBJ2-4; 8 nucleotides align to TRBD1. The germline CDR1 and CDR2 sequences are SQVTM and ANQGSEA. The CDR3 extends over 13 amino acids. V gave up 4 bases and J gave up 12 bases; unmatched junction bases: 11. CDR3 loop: CSVALAGDRGQYF. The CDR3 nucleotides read TGCAGCGTTGCCCTTGCCGGCGACAGGGGTCAGTACTTC.

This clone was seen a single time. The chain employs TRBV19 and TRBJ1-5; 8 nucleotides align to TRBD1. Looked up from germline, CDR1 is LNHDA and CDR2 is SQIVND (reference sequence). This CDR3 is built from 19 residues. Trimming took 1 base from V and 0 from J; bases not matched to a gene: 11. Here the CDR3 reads CASSIVGQGSTYSNQPQHF. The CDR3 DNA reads TGTGCCAGTAGTATAGTCGGACAGGGATCTACTTATAGCAATCAGCCCCAGCATTTT.

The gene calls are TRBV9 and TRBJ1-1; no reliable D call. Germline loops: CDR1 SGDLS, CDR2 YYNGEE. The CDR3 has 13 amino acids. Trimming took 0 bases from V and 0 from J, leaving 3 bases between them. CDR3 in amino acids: CASSVAMNTEAFF. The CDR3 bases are TGTGCCAGCAGCGTAGCTATGAACACTGAAGCTTTCTTT.

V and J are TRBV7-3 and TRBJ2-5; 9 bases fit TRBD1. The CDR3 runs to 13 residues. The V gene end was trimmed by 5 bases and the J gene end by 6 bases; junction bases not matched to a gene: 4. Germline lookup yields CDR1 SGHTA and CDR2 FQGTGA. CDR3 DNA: TGTGCCAGCAGCCCCGGACAGGGGCAGACCCAGTACTTC. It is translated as CASSPGQGQTQYF.

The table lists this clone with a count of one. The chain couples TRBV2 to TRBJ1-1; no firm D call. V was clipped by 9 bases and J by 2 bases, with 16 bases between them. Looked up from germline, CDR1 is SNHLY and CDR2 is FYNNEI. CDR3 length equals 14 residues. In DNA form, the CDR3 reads TGTGCCAGTCAATCACCGGTCCTAAACACTGAAGCTTTCTTT. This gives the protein CASQSPVLNTEAFF.

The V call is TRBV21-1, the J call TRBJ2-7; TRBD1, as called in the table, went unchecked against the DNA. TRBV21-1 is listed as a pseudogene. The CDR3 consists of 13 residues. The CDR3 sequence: CASSKDRAYEQYV. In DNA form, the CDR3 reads TGTGCCAGCAGCAAGGACAGAGCCTACGAGCAGTACGTC.

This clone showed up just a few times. This chain's CDR3 is CASSQAGYYGYTF. As DNA, the CDR3 is TGTGCCAGCAGCCAAGCAGGATACTATGGCTACACCTTC. The V call is TRBV14, the J call TRBJ1-2; D ambiguous. V lost 1 base and J 3 bases, leaving 6 bases between the germline ends. The CDR3 sequence is 13 residues long. Germline V lookup: CDR1 SGHDN, CDR2 FVKESK.

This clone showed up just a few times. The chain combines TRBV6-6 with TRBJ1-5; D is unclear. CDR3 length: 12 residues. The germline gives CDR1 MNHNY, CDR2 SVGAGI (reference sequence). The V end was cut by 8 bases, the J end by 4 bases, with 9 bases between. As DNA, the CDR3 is TGTGCCAGCTATAGCGAGAATCAGCCCCAGCATTTT. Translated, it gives CASYSENQPQHF.

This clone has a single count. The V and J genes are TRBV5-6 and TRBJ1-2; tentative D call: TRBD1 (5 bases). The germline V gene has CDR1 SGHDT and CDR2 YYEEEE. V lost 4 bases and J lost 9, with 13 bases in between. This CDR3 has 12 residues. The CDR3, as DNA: TGTGCCAGCAGCCTTAGACAGACGCGCTACACCTTC. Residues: CASSLRQTRYTF.

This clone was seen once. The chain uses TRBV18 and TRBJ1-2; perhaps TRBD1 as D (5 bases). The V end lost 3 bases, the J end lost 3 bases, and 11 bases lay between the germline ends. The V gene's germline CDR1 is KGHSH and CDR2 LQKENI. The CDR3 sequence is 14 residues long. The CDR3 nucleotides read TGTGCCAGCTCACCCTCCCGGACATACTATGGCTACACCTTC. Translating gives CASSPSRTYYGYTF.

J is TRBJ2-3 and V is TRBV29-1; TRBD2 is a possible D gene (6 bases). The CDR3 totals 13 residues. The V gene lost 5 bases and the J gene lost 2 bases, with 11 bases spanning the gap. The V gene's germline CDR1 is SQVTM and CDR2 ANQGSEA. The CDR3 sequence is CSVNTGDTDTQYF. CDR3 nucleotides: TGCAGCGTTAATACGGGAGACACAGATACGCAGTATTTT.

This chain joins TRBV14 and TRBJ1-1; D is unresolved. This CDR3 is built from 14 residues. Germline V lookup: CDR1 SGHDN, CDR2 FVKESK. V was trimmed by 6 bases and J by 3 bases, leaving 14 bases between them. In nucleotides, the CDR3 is TGTGCCAGCAGTCGACTCCCAGAGGACACTGAAGCTTTCTTT. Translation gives CASSRLPEDTEAFF.

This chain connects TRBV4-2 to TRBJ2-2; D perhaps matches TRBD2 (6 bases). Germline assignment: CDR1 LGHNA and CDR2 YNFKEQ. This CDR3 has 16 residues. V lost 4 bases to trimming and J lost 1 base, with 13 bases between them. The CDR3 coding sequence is TGTGCCAGCAGCCCCGGGACTTCACGGAACACCGGGGAGCTGTTTTTT. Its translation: CASSPGTSRNTGELFF.

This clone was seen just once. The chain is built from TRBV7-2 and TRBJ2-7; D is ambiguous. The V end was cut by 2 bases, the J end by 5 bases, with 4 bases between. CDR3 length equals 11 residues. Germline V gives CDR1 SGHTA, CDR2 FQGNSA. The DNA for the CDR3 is TGTGCCAGCAGCTTATCCGACGAGCAGTACTTC. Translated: CASSLSDEQYF.

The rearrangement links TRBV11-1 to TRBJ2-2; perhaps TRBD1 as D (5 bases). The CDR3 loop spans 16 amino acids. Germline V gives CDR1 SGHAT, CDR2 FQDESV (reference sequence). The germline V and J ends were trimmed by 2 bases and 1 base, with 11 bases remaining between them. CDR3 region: CASSLIAGKNTGELFF. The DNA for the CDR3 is TGTGCCAGCAGCTTAATCGCAGGGAAGAACACCGGGGAGCTGTTTTTT.

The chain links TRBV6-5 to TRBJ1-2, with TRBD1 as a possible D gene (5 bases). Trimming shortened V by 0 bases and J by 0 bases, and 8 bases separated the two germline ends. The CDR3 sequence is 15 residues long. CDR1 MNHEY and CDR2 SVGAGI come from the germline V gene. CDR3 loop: CASSYSTAPNYGYTF. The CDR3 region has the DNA TGTGCCAGCAGTTACTCGACAGCGCCTAACTATGGCTACACCTTC.

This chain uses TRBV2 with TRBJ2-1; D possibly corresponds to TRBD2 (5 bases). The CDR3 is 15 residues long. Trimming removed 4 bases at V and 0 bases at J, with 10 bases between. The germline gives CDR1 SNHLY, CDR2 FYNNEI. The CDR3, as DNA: TGTGCCAGCAGTGGTCTAGCTCTCTCCTACAATGAGCAGTTCTTC. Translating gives CASSGLALSYNEQFF.